This record concerns one T cell receptor beta chain sequence. CDR3 length: 18 residues. The V gene end was trimmed by 1 base and the J gene end by 5 bases; junction bases not matched to a gene: 9. Germline V gene lookup returns CDR1 KGHSH and CDR2 LQKENI. These data originate in a study of cytotoxic CD8 clonotypes in ibrutinib-treated CLL. Assay: immunoSEQ multiplex PCR; the TCRdb copy retains only in-frame clones and omits some. The sample yields about 50,000 clones, less than 90% seen once. The sequence was obtained from a human donor with chronic lymphocytic leukemia. The rearrangement uses TRBV18 and TRBJ2-2, with TRBD2 matching 11 bases. The material was PBMCs, obtained after 24 months of ibrutinib treatment. The CDR3 bases are TGTGCCAGCTCACCACAGGCTAGCGGGAGGCATGGAACCGGGGAGCTGTTTTTT. Translation gives CASSPQASGRHGTGELFF.